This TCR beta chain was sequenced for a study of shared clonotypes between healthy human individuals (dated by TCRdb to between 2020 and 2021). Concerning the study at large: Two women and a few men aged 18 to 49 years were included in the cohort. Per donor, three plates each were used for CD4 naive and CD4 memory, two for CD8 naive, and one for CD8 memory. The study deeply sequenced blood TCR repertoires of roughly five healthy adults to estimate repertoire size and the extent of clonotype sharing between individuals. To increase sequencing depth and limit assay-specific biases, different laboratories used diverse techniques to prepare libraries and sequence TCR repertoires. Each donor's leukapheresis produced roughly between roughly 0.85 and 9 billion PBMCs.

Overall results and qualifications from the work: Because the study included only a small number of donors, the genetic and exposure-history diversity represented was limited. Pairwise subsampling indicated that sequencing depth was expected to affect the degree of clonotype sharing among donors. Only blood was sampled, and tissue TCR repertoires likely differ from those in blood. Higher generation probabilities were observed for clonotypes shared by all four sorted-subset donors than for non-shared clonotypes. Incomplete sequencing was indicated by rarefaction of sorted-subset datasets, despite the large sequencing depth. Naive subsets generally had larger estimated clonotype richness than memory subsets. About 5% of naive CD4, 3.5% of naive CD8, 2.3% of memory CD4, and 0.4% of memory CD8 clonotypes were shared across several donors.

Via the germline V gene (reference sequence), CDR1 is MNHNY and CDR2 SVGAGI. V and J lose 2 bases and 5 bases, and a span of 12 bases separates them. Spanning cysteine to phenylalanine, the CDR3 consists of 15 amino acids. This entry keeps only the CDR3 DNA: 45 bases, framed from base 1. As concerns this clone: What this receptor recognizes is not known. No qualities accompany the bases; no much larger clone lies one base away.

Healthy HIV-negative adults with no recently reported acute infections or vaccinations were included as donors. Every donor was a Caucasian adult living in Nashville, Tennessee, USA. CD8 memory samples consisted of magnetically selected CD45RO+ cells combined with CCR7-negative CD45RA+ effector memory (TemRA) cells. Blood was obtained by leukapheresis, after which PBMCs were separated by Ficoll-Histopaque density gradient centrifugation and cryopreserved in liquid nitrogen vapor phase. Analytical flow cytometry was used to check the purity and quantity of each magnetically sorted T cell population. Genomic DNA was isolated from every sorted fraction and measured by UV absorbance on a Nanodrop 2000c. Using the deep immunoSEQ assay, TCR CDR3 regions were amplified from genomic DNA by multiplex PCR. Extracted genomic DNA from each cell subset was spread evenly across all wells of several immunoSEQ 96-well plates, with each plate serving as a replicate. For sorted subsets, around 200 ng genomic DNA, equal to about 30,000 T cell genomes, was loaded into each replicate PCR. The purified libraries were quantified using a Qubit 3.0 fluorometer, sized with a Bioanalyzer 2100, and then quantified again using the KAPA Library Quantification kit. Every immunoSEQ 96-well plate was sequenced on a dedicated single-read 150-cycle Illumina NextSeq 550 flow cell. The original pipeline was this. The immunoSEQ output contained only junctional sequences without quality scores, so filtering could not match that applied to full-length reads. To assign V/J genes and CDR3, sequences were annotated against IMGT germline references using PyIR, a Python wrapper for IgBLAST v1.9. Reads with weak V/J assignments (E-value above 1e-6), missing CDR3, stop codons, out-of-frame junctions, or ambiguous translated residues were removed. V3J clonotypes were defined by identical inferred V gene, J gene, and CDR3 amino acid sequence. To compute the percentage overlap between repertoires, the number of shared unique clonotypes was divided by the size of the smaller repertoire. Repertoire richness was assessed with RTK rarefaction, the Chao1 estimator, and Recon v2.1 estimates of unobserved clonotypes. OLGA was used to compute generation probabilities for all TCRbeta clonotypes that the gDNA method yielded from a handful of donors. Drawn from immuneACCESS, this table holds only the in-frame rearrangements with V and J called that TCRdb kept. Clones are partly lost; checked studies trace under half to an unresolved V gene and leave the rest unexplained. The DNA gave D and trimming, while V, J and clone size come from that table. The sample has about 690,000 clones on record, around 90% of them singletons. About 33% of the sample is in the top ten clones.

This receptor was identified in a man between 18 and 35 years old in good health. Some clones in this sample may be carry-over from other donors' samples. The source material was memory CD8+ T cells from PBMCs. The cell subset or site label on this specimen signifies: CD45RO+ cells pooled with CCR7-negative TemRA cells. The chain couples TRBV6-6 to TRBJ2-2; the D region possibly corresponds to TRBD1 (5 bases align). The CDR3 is CASSYRRGSTGELFF. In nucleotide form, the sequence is TGTGCCAGCAGTTACAGAAGGGGATCAACCGGGGAGCTGTTTTTT.